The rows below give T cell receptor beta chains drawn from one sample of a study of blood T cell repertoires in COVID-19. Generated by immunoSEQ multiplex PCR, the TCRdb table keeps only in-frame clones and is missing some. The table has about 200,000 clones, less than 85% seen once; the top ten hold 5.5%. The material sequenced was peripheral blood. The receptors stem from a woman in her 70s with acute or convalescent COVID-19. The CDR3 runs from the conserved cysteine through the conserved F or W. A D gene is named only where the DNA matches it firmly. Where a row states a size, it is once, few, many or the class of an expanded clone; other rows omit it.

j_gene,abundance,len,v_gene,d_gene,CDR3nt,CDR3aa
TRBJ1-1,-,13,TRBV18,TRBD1,TGTGCCAGCTCACCAGGGACAGGGCCTGAAGCTTTCTTT,CASSPGTGPEAFF
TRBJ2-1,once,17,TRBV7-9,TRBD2,TGTGCCAGCAGCCCCTATAGCGGGAGTTTCTCCTACAATGAGCAGTTCTTC,CASSPYSGSFSYNEQFF
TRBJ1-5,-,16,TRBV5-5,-,TGTGCCAGCAGCCTCCGGGGAGACTATAGCAATCAGCCCCAGCATTTT,CASSLRGDYSNQPQHF
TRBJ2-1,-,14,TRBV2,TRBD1,TGTGCCAGTCTTAGACAGGGTGCCTACAATGAGCAGTTCTTC,CASLRQGAYNEQFF
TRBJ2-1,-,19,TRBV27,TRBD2,TGTGCCAGCAGCCGACTAGCGGGAGGGCCAACGGGTACCTACAATGAGCAGTTCTTC,CASSRLAGGPTGTYNEQFF
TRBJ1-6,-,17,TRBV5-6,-,TGTGCCAGCAGCTTGGAGTTTAGTGAAGGGGGTAATTCACCCCTCCACTTT,CASSLEFSEGGNSPLHF
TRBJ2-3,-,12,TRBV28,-,TGTGCCAGCAGTTTGGAGGGTATAACGCAGTATTTT,CASSLEGITQYF
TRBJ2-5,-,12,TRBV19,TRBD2,TGTGCCAGTAGTATCGGGGGGGGCGGCCAGTACTTC,CASSIGGGGQYF
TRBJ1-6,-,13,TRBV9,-,TGTGCCAGCAGCGTAGGGGGGCATTCACCCCTCCACTTT,CASSVGGHSPLHF
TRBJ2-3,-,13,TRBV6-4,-,TGTGCCAGCAGTGACATAGTAGCAGATACGCAGTATTTT,CASSDIVADTQYF
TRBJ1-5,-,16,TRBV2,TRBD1,TGTGCCAGCAGTGACCGCCGGGACAGGGCTAATCAGCCCCAGCATTTT,CASSDRRDRANQPQHF
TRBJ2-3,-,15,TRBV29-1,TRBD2,TGCAGCGTTGCCCCTAGCGGTATCCTCACAGATACGCAGTATTTT,CSVAPSGILTDTQYF
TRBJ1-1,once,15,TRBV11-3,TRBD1,TGTGCCAGCAGCTTAGATGGGACAGGGGGCACTGAAGCTTTCTTT,CASSLDGTGGTEAFF
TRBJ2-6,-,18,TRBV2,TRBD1,TGTGCCAGCAGTCGTCTACAGGGGCGCCCGTCTGGGGCCAACGTCCTGACTTTC,CASSRLQGRPSGANVLTF
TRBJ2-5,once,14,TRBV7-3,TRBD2,TGTGCCAGCAGCTTAGGGAGGGGCTTGGAGACCCAGTACTTC,CASSLGRGLETQYF
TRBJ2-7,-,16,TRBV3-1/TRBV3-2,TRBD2,TGTGCCAGCAGCCACCTCATTAGCGGGCCATCCTACGAGCAGTACTTC,CASSHLISGPSYEQYF
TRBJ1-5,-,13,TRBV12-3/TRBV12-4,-,TGTGCCAGCAGTTTAGAGGGAGGTCAGCCCCAGCATTTT,CASSLEGGQPQHF
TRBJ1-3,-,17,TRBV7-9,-,TGTGCCAGCAGCTTAGCGACAGCACATTCCTCTGGAAACACCATATATTTT,CASSLATAHSSGNTIYF
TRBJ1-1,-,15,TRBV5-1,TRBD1,TGCGCCAGCAGCTTGGTTAGCAGGGGGGCCATTGAAGCTTTCTTT,CASSLVSRGAIEAFF
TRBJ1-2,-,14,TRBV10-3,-,TGTGCCATCAGCCAGGGGCCCGCTAACTATGGCTACACCTTC,CAISQGPANYGYTF
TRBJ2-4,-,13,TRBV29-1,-,TGCAGCGTTGAACTTGGCAGCAAAAACATTCAGTACTTC,CSVELGSKNIQYF
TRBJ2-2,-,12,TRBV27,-,TGTGCCAGCAGCATTAACACCGGGGAGCTGTTTTTT,CASSINTGELFF
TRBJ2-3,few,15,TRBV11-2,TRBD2,TGTGCCAGCAGCTCCCTAGCGGGAATCACAGATACGCAGTATTTT,CASSSLAGITDTQYF
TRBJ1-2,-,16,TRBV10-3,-,TGTGCCATCAGTGAGTCCCCGGGCCTAGCTTCGGGAGGCTACACCTTC,CAISESPGLASGGYTF
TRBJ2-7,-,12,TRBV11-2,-,TGTGCCAGCAGCTCAAATCCAGACGAGCAGTACTTC,CASSSNPDEQYF
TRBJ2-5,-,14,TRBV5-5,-,TGTGCCAGCAGCCGGTGGCGGGACCAAGAGACCCAGTACTTC,CASSRWRDQETQYF
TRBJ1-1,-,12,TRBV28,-,TGTGCCAGCAGGTTCGTCAACACTGAAGCTTTCTTT,CASRFVNTEAFF
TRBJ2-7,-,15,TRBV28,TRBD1,TGTGCCAGCAGTCCACGGACAGGGTTCACGCACGAGCAGTACTTC,CASSPRTGFTHEQYF
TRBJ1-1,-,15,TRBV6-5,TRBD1,TGTGCCAGCACCCGAGACAGGGATAGGAGCACTGAAGCTTTCTTT,CASTRDRDRSTEAFF
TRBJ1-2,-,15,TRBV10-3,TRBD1,TGTGCCATCAGTGATACAGGGGGCGTGGGGTATGGCTACACCTTC,CAISDTGGVGYGYTF
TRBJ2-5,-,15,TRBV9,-,TGTGCCAGCAGCGTAGGGGACATTATACAAGAGACCCAGTACTTC,CASSVGDIIQETQYF
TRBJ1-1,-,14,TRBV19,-,TGTGCCAGTAGTATTGGCGGTAAAAACACTGAAGCTTTCTTT,CASSIGGKNTEAFF
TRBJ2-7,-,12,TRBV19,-,TGTGCCAGCGAAGGGGATCTGTCCGAGCAGTACTTC,CASEGDLSEQYF
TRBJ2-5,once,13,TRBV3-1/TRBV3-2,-,TGTGCCAGCAGCCAAGGACAGGAAGAGACCCAGTACTTC,CASSQGQEETQYF
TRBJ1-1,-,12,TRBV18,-,TGTGCCAGCTCCCAGGACAAGGGGTTGGCTTTCTTT,CASSQDKGLAFF
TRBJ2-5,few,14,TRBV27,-,TGTGCCAGCAGTTTGGGCGGGGAAGGGGAGACCCAGTACTTC,CASSLGGEGETQYF
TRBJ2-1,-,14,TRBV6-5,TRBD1,TGTGCCAGCTCCACCGGAGACAGGGGTAATGAGCAGTTCTTC,CASSTGDRGNEQFF